This note documents a single T cell receptor beta chain sequence. Its antigen is currently unknown. The sample carries other DNA sequences with the same CDR3. cDNA synthesis used the whole RNA isolate, giving expressed TCRB sequences. TCRdb's copy holds only in-frame clones and misses some; the assay was immunoSEQ multiplex PCR. The sample lists 630,000 or so clones, around an eighth occurring once. This sample is part of a study of beta chain features in type 1 diabetes. Study context: No patient-donor differences in age, gender, total cells or subset yield. Summed over all samples, the examined sorted cells came to about 110 million.

The CDR3 covers 12 residues. V lost 4 bases, J lost 2 bases, and 4 bases lay in between. CDR1 is SGHTA, CDR2 FQGNSA, per germline. Overall study findings and caveats: There was a moderate but significant shortening of TCRB CDR3s in all four CD4+ subsets of Type 1 diabetes patients. Lower insertion and higher deletion counts appeared at VDJ junctions in type 1 diabetes patients. Whatever favoring of shorter templates PCR might show would apply equally to patients and controls.

The chain carries TRBV7-2 and TRBJ2-3; D uncertain. The sequence was collected from a man younger than 35 with type 1 diabetes. The sequenced material came from naive CD4+ T cells from blood. CDR3 nucleotide sequence: TGTGCCAGCAGCTCGGCCACAGATACGCAGTATTTT. Its translation: CASSSATDTQYF.